This T cell receptor (beta chain) appears in the sequencing data of a study of T cells after yellow fever vaccination. Study results and caveats: Abundant contaminating clonotypes from the bulk population could appear in FACS-sorted repertoires.

At least ten counts were recorded for this clonotype. From the 5' RACE reads, TCRdb called clonotypes with MiXCR, one entry per CDR3 protein. The data hold tens of thousands of distinct CDR3 sequences, with around 4.3% observed a single time. Germline V gene lookup returns CDR1 DFQATT and CDR2 SNEGSKA (reference sequence). The germline V and J ends were trimmed by 3 bases and 3 bases, with 8 bases remaining between them. The CDR3 covers 13 residues. The specimen comprised PBMCs, either bulk or a sorted T-cell subset (CD4+, CD8+, memory, or dextramer-sorted; not recorded which), sampled on the day of the yellow fever booster vaccination. This receptor was obtained from a man aged 18-30 years who received the YFV17D yellow fever vaccine. The chain links TRBV20-1 to TRBJ2-2, with D hard to call. The CDR3 spells CSASLSYTGELFF. Written as DNA, the CDR3 is TGCAGTGCTAGTCTCAGTTACACCGGGGAGCTGTTTTTT.